The 14 T cell receptor beta chains given below trace back to one sample, sequenced in a study of breast tumors, draining lymph nodes, adjacent tissues. MiXCR was run by TCRdb on the multiplex PCR reads, yielding one entry per CDR3 protein. The sample shows 150,000 to 250,000 distinct CDR3 sequences, 30% to 40% of them seen only once. The lymph nodes were axillary draining lymph nodes from breast cancer patients. Source material: axillary lymph node tissue. The receptor set was obtained from a female donor with breast cancer. Some clones in this sample may be carry-over from other donors' samples.

This clonotype was seen a few times. This may be a read error, as it is one base from a much larger clone. The DNA of the CDR3 is TGTGCCGGCAGTCCCCCCCGAGCAGAGAACACCATATATTTT. Translating gives CAGSPPRAENTIYF. The chain combines TRBV6-5 with TRBJ1-3; no firm D call. The CDR3 sequence is 14 residues long. Germline V gene sequence: CDR1 MNHEY, CDR2 SVGAGI.

Points on this clonotype: The junction differs from germline at one of its ends, possibly a read error. The V call is TRBV6-6, the J call TRBJ2-7, with D hard to call. This CDR3 has 12 residues. CDR1 and CDR2 from the germline V gene are MNHNY and SVGAGI (reference sequence). The CDR3 loop is CASSLFGYGQYF. For the CDR3, the DNA is TGTGCCAGCAGTTTATTCGGTTACGGGCAGTACTTC.

This clonotype was detected only a few times. The chain recombines TRBV18 with TRBJ2-1; 8 bases match TRBD2. Germline values: CDR1 KGHSH, CDR2 LQKENI. J was trimmed by 10 bases and V by 2 bases; bases with no gene match: 10. CDR3 length equals 15 residues. CDR3 residues: CASSPIETSAGEQFF. The CDR3 DNA reads TGTGCCAGCTCACCAATCGAGACTAGCGCGGGAGAGCAGTTCTTC. The whole variable domain, filled in from reference TRBV18 and TRBJ2-1, reads NAGVMQNPRHLVRRRGQEARLRCSPMKGHSHVYWYRQLPEEGLKFMVYLQKENIIDESGMPKERFSAEFPKEGPSILRIQQVVRGDSAAYFCASSPIETSAGEQFFGPGTRLTVL.

This clonotype showed up just a few times. Being one base from a much bigger clone, this may be a read error. The CDR3 is CASSQLSGTAYEQYF. In DNA form, the CDR3 reads TGTGCCAGCAGCCAACTTAGCGGGACCGCCTACGAGCAGTACTTC. This chain links TRBV4-2 with TRBJ2-7; 8 positions agree with TRBD2. The CDR3 runs to 15 residues. The V segment lost 2 bases and the J segment 2 bases; nucleotides outside the gene matches: 5. Germline V CDR1 and CDR2: LGHNA, YNFKEQ.

The table lists this clonotype with a few counts. The V and J genes are TRBV10-1 and TRBJ2-3; weak D call: TRBD1 (6 bases). The germline V gene has CDR1 WNHNN and CDR2 SYGVQD (reference sequence). The CDR3 has 14 amino acids. V lost 3 bases and J lost 6, with 13 bases in between. CDR3 nucleotide sequence: TGCGCCAGCAGTGAAGGAGCCAGGGGTGATACGCAGTATTTT. Its translation is CASSEGARGDTQYF.

V usage is TRBV20-1 and J usage is TRBJ1-4; TRBD1 is a possible D gene (5 bases). There are 12 residues in the CDR3. Trimming took 5 bases from V and 8 from J, leaving 12 bases between them. Germline V lookup: CDR1 DFQATT, CDR2 SNEGSKA (reference sequence). The CDR3 sequence: CSASRGWEKLFF. CDR3 in DNA: TGCAGTGCTTCAAGGGGTTGGGAAAAACTGTTTTTT.

The sample holds a few counts of this clonotype. The chain employs TRBV6-5 and TRBJ2-1; possibly TRBD2 for D (6 bases). Trimming took 8 bases from V and 9 from J, leaving 8 bases between them. There are 10 residues in the CDR3. Germline V CDR1 and CDR2: MNHEY, SVGAGI. DNA of the CDR3: TGTGCCAGCGGGAGGACTGAGCAGTTCTTC. It specifies CASGRTEQFF.

For this clonotype: It is likely a read error, because the conserved phenylalanine at the end of the CDR3 is missing. The V call is TRBV13, the J call TRBJ2-7, with no clear D. This CDR3 spans 11 amino acids. The ends were cut back, 5 bases at V and 2 bases at J, with 4 bases in the middle. Germline lookup yields CDR1 PRHDT and CDR2 FYEKMQ (reference sequence). The CDR3 here is CASSRPYEQYL. In DNA, the CDR3 is TGTGCCAGCAGCCGCCCCTACGAGCAGTACCTC.

This clonotype was counted between two and nine times. The chain combines TRBV6-2 or TRBV6-3 with TRBJ2-3, with D uncertain. Looked up from germline, CDR1 is MNHEY and CDR2 is SVGEGT. Trimming removed 6 bases from V and 2 bases from J, with 9 bases in between. This CDR3 has 13 residues. The CDR3 protein is CASRPPITDTQYF. CDR3 nucleotides: TGTGCCAGCAGACCCCCGATCACAGATACGCAGTATTTT.

This clonotype appeared a few times. The genes are TRBV6-1 and TRBJ1-2; D may be TRBD1 (5 bases). Germline CDR1 and CDR2: MNHNS and SASEGT. V lost 5 bases and J lost 2, with 18 bases in between. The CDR3 has 16 amino acids. The CDR3 nucleotides are TGTGCCAGCAGTCGACCCCGGGGGTTGAGAAACTATGGCTACACCTTC. Its translation: CASSRPRGLRNYGYTF.

In the case of this clonotype: The missing conserved phenylalanine or tryptophan at the end of this CDR3 makes a read error likely. V usage is TRBV2 and J usage is TRBJ2-1, with TRBD2 matching 7 bases. With V trimmed by 5 bases and J by 12 bases, 19 bases remained unmatched. The CDR3 length is 16 residues. The germline V gene has CDR1 SNHLY and CDR2 FYNNEI. CDR3 nucleotides: TGTGCCAGCAGTTCCTCACCTGATACACGCTCGGGGGGGCAGTTCCTC. Protein product: CASSSSPDTRSGGQFL.

This clonotype was seen a handful of times. Given a much more abundant clone one base away, this may be a read error. V and J are TRBV9 and TRBJ2-3, with 15 bases matching TRBD2. The CDR3 is 17 amino acids. With V trimmed by 0 bases and J by 8 bases, 7 bases remained unmatched. CDR1 and CDR2 (germline): SGDLS, YYNGEE. CDR3 region: CASSVAGLAGGSATQYF. Written as DNA, the CDR3 is TGTGCCAGCAGCGTAGCGGGACTAGCGGGGGGTTCAGCTACGCAGTATTTT. The complete variable domain, with remaining parts taken from reference TRBV9 and TRBJ2-3, reads DSGVTQTPKHLITATGQRVTLRCSPRSGDLSVYWYQQSLDQGLQFLIQYYNGEERAKGNILERFSAQQFPDLHSELNLSSLELGDSALYFCASSVAGLAGGSATQYFGPGTRLTVL.

Ten or more counts support this clonotype. The V call is TRBV11-2, the J call TRBJ2-2; the match to TRBD2 covers 10 bases. Germline assignment: CDR1 SGHAT and CDR2 FQNNGV. CDR3 length equals 19 residues. V shed 4 bases and J 4 bases; nucleotides not matched to a gene: 15. DNA of the CDR3: TGTGCCAGCAGCTCACTAGAGGGACTAGCGAAAAGGGGCACCGGGGAGCTGTTTTTT. This sequence encodes CASSSLEGLAKRGTGELFF. The whole variable domain, remainder taken from reference TRBV11-2 and TRBJ2-2, is EAGVAQSPRYKIIEKRQSVAFWCNPISGHATLYWYQQILGQGPKLLIQFQNNGVVDDSQLPKDRFSAERLKGVDSTLKIQPAKLEDSAVYLCASSSLEGLAKRGTGELFFGEGSRLTVL.

This clonotype was observed at least ten times. The chain employs TRBV20-1 and TRBJ2-7; 9 bases are a match to TRBD2. Germline V gene sequence: CDR1 DFQATT, CDR2 SNEGSKA (reference sequence). CDR3 length: 14 residues. The V and J ends lost 4 bases and 2 bases, in that order; junction bases with no gene match: 6. CDR3 region: CSAKGLAGTYEQYF. The CDR3 region has the DNA TGCAGTGCTAAGGGACTAGCAGGTACCTACGAGCAGTACTTC.